Each of the 8 T cell receptor beta chains below was sequenced from the same sample in a study of cytomegalovirus exposure and HLA in healthy donors. PCR primers comprised 60 Vbeta and 13 Jbeta primers. Assay used: immunoSEQ multiplex PCR; TCRdb lists only in-frame clones, some missing. The sample has more than 95,000 clones; approximately 78% are singletons. Sequenced material: PBMCs. The source of these receptors is a man aged 25 to 45 in good health and CMV-seropositive.

In its sample, this clone was seen a few times. The gene calls are TRBV27 and TRBJ1-5; no clear D gene. The CDR3 contains 18 residues. V was shortened by 5 bases and J by 0 bases, with 20 bases between the two germline ends. Germline V lookup: CDR1 MNHEY, CDR2 SMNVEV (reference sequence). For the CDR3, the DNA is TGTGCCAGCAGTCCCATTCCCACGGGTCGGAATAGCAATCAGCCCCAGCATTTT. This encodes CASSPIPTGRNSNQPQHF.

The chain has TRBV5-1 and TRBJ2-5, with D possibly TRBD2 on 7 matching bases. V was trimmed by 4 bases and J by 5 bases, leaving 18 bases between them. Germline assignment: CDR1 SGHRS and CDR2 YFSETQ. This CDR3 comprises 15 residues. The CDR3: CASSQGPGGQETQYF. The CDR3 DNA follows: TGCGCCAGCAGCCAGGGGCCCGGGGGGCAGGAGACCCAGTACTTC.

As concerns this clone: One junction end does not reproduce the germline sequence, and a read error may be involved. The same CDR3 can be traced to other DNA sequences in this sample. This chain links TRBV5-1 with TRBJ1-2, with TRBD1 matching 7 bases. The CDR3 runs to 15 residues. CDR1 SGHRS and CDR2 YFSETQ come from the germline V gene. Here the CDR3 reads CASSLRQGWIYGYTF. The DNA for the CDR3 is TGCGCCAGCAGCCTGAGACAGGGTTGGATCTATGGTTACACCTTC. The complete variable domain, with remaining parts taken from reference TRBV5-1 and TRBJ1-2, reads KAGVTQTPRYLIKTRGQQVTLSCSPISGHRSVSWYQQTPGQGLQFLFEYFSETQRNKGNFPGRFSGRQFSNSRSEMNVSTLELGDSALYLCASSLRQGWIYGYTFGSGTRLTVV.

V gene TRBV5-1 combines with J gene TRBJ2-5; 8 bases are a match to TRBD1. This CDR3 comprises 13 residues. With 0 bases clipped from V and 5 bases from J, the junction kept 0 bases outside the gene matches. The germline gives CDR1 SGHRS, CDR2 YFSETQ. CDR3 DNA: TGCGCCAGCAGCTTGGGACAGGGGGAGACCCAGTACTTC. Its protein is CASSLGQGETQYF.

CDR3 in amino acids: CASKLAGGPYEQYF. As DNA, the CDR3 is TGTGCCAGCAAGCTAGCGGGAGGGCCTTACGAGCAGTACTTC. The chain has TRBV2 and TRBJ2-7, with TRBD2 matching 12 bases. V shed 7 bases and J 4 bases; nucleotides not matched to a gene: 5. CDR1 and CDR2 from the germline V gene are SNHLY and FYNNEI. This CDR3 has 14 amino acids.

This chain joins TRBV29-1 and TRBJ2-5; D may be TRBD2 (6 bases). Germline CDR1 and CDR2: SQVTM and ANQGSEA. This CDR3 has 13 amino acids. V was pared by 4 bases and J by 4 bases, with 13 bases between. CDR3 sequence (DNA): TGCAGCGTTGTACTAGCAGGTGGAGAGACCCAGTACTTC. Protein sequence: CSVVLAGGETQYF.

This chain uses TRBV27 with TRBJ1-5; D call uncertain. This CDR3 comprises 14 residues. Trimming took off 5 bases at V and 0 bases at J, with 8 bases between the two ends. Germline CDR1 reads MNHEY; CDR2 reads SMNVEV (reference sequence). Here the CDR3 reads CASSPTYSNQPQHF. The CDR3 DNA follows: TGTGCCAGCAGTCCGACATATAGCAATCAGCCCCAGCATTTT.

On this clone itself: Other nucleotide sequences from this sample produce the same CDR3. The gene calls are TRBV7-9 and TRBJ2-5; D is unclear. With 1 base removed from V and 1 base from J, the gap between germline ends came to 4 bases. The germline V gene encodes CDR1 SEHNR and CDR2 FQNEAQ (reference sequence). CDR3 size: 13 residues. CDR3: CASSLGSQETQYF. Written as DNA, the CDR3 is TGTGCCAGCAGCTTAGGCAGCCAAGAGACCCAGTACTTC.